This is a list of T cell receptor beta chains from one sample in a study of blood T cell repertoires in COVID-19. Profiled with immunoSEQ multiplex PCR; TCRdb holds only in-frame clones, not every one. The sample shows 95,000 to 150,000 clones, around 76% of them seen only once. Sequencing used peripheral blood. The receptors stem from a man in his fifties or sixties with acute or convalescent COVID-19. CDR3s include the opening cysteine and the closing phenylalanine or tryptophan. The order of the fields is V gene, D gene, clone size, J gene, CDR3 DNA, CDR3 protein. The D gene is left open where the match is weak. A clone size is listed for some rows: how often the clone was seen (once, few, many), or a class if it is expanded.

TRBV3-1/TRBV3-2	NA	NA	TRBJ1-2	TGTGCCAGCAGCCAAAAAACCCTCGGTGGCTACACCTTC	CASSQKTLGGYTF
TRBV11-2	TRBD1	NA	TRBJ1-1	TGTGCCAGCACAGCGACAGGGGGCACTGAAGCTTTCTTT	CASTATGGTEAFF
TRBV5-6	NA	NA	TRBJ2-1	TGTGCCAGCAGCTTGGATGGGCTGTTTGAGCAGTTCTTC	CASSLDGLFEQFF
TRBV27	TRBD1	once	TRBJ2-2	TGTGCCAGCAGTACCCAGGGGGCGAACACCGGGGAGCTGTTTTTT	CASSTQGANTGELFF
TRBV14	NA	NA	TRBJ2-3	TGTGCCAGCAGCCAAGTTTGGGGGGAAAGCACAGATACGCAGTATTTT	CASSQVWGESTDTQYF
TRBV24-1	NA	NA	TRBJ1-5	TGTGCCACCAGTGATTACCGGGACATAAATCAGCCCCAGCATTTT	CATSDYRDINQPQHF
TRBV7-3	NA	NA	TRBJ1-1	TGTGCCAGCAGCAACGGAGGGGTCACTGAAGCTTTCTTT	CASSNGGVTEAFF
TRBV7-7	NA	once	TRBJ2-7	TGTGCCAGCAGCCGCGGGATTGGTTTCTACGAGCAGTACTTC	CASSRGIGFYEQYF
TRBV19	TRBD1	NA	TRBJ1-5	TGTGCCAGTTGGGACAGGGTAAGGGGGGGGAGCAATCAGCCCCAGCATTTT	CASWDRVRGGSNQPQHF
TRBV7-6	TRBD2	NA	TRBJ2-7	TGTGCCAGCAGGGGGACTAGCGGGCAAGAGCAGTACTTC	CASRGTSGQEQYF
TRBV5-1	NA	NA	TRBJ2-5	TGCGCCAGCAGCTTGGAATACTTCGGGGAGACCCAGTACTTC	CASSLEYFGETQYF
TRBV29-1	NA	NA	TRBJ2-3	TGCAGCGTTAGGCAGGGGTTAACAGATACGCAGTATTTT	CSVRQGLTDTQYF
TRBV19	NA	few	TRBJ1-5	TGTGCCAGTACCCATTACAGGGCCGGGAGCAATCAGCCCCAGCATTTT	CASTHYRAGSNQPQHF
TRBV3-1/TRBV3-2	NA	NA	TRBJ1-2	TGTGCCAGCAGTCCCTACCAAGATATCAGGGGAGAAGGGACTAACTATGGCTACACCTTC	CASSPYQDIRGEGTNYGYTF
TRBV30	TRBD1	NA	TRBJ1-4	TGTGCCTGGAGTGGGACAGGATTAAATGAAAAACTGTTTTTT	CAWSGTGLNEKLFF
TRBV7-3	TRBD2	NA	TRBJ2-7	TGTGCCAGCAGCTTAAAAGCAATCGGGGGGTACGAGCAGTACTTC	CASSLKAIGGYEQYF
TRBV3-1/TRBV3-2	NA	NA	TRBJ1-1	TGTGCCAGCAGACTAGTCCCGGCACACACTGAAGCTTTCTTT	CASRLVPAHTEAFF
TRBV12-5	TRBD1	once	TRBJ2-4	TGTGCTAGTGGTTTGGTGTCCGGGACAGGGGAGTACCTAGCCAAAAACATTCAGTACTTC	CASGLVSGTGEYLAKNIQYF
TRBV15	NA	NA	TRBJ2-1	TGTGCCACCAGCAGAGATCCAGTCGACACGTTTAATAATGAGCAGTTCTTC	CATSRDPVDTFNNEQFF
TRBV6-5	TRBD1	NA	TRBJ1-2	TGTGCCATAACAGGGGGGAGATATGGCTACACCTTC	CAITGGRYGYTF
TRBV19	NA	NA	TRBJ1-5	TGTGCCAGTAGTATGCCGAGGGTCTATCAGCCCCAGCATTTT	CASSMPRVYQPQHF
TRBV5-8	NA	NA	TRBJ2-7	TGTGCCAGCAGCTCGCGCGGGAAGGCTCCCTACGAGCAGTACTTC	CASSSRGKAPYEQYF
TRBV5-1	NA	NA	TRBJ1-6	TGCGCCAGCAGCCAGGCGGACACCATCAATTCACCCCTCCACTTT	CASSQADTINSPLHF
TRBV18	TRBD2	few	TRBJ2-7	TGTGCCAGCTCACCAAAAGGTAGCGGGAGCCACGAGCAGTACTTC	CASSPKGSGSHEQYF
TRBV7-3	TRBD1	NA	TRBJ2-7	TGTGCCAGCAGCTCTGACCGGGACAGGGTCTACGAGCAGTACTTC	CASSSDRDRVYEQYF
TRBV27	TRBD1	NA	TRBJ1-2	TGTGCCAGCAGTTCCCGGGACAGTGATAACTATGGCTACACCTTC	CASSSRDSDNYGYTF
TRBV5-1	NA	once	TRBJ2-1	TGCGCCAGCAGCTTGAGGGTCAGTAGCGGCTACAATGAGCAGTTCTTC	CASSLRVSSGYNEQFF
TRBV19	NA	NA	TRBJ2-4	TGTGCCAGCCTTCAGGACCAGGGAAATAGGAACATTCAGTACTTC	CASLQDQGNRNIQYF
TRBV27	NA	once	TRBJ1-1	TGTGCCAGCAGTTTATATTCAGGGTACTCTGAAGCTTTCTTT	CASSLYSGYSEAFF
TRBV6-6	NA	NA	TRBJ1-2	TGTGCCAGCAGTTCACAGGACAGAGGCTACACCTTC	CASSSQDRGYTF
TRBV15	NA	medium-sized	TRBJ2-2	TGTGCCACCAGCAGAGGACAGATTTTCAACACCGGGGAGCTGTTTTTT	CATSRGQIFNTGELFF
TRBV6-1	TRBD1	NA	TRBJ2-7	TGTGCCAGCAGTGAAGTCGGCCGGGACAGGGACGAGCAGTACTTC	CASSEVGRDRDEQYF
TRBV12-3/TRBV12-4	NA	few	TRBJ1-5	TGTGCCAGCCACACCCAGGGTTATCAGCCCCAGCATTTT	CASHTQGYQPQHF
TRBV5-8	NA	NA	TRBJ2-1	TGTGCCAGCAGCTTGTCACTCTTTGAGCAGTTCTTC	CASSLSLFEQFF
TRBV11-2	TRBD1	NA	TRBJ1-1	TGTGCCAGCAGCTCGACCGGGACAGGGAACGAAGCTTTCTTT	CASSSTGTGNEAFF
TRBV11-2	NA	NA	TRBJ1-6	TGTGCCAGCACCGACATAGAGGGTCTAGATTCACCCCTCCACTTT	CASTDIEGLDSPLHF
TRBV7-6	NA	NA	TRBJ1-4	TGTGCCAGCAGCCGTGCCTGGGGCCGCGGCGAAAAACTGTTTTTT	CASSRAWGRGEKLFF
TRBV18	NA	NA	TRBJ2-7	TGTGCCAGCTCACCGGACATCCACGAGCAGTACTTC	CASSPDIHEQYF
TRBV9	TRBD2	NA	TRBJ2-5	TGTGCCAGCAGCGCGTGGACTAGCGGGAGAGAGACCCAGTACTTC	CASSAWTSGRETQYF
TRBV9	TRBD1	NA	TRBJ2-2	TGTGCCAGCAGCCCTCGGACAGGGACGAACACCGGGGAGCTGTTTTTT	CASSPRTGTNTGELFF
TRBV7-9	TRBD1	NA	TRBJ1-2	TGTGCCAGCAGCCTCGGACAGGGGTTTACTGGCTACACCTTC	CASSLGQGFTGYTF
TRBV7-3	NA	many	TRBJ2-2	TGTGCCAGCAGCTTAAACCGGAGGGAAAACACCGGGGAGCTGTTTTTT	CASSLNRRENTGELFF
TRBV27	TRBD2	NA	TRBJ2-4	TGTGCCAGCAGCGCGGGACTAGGTGTCCTTCAGTACTTC	CASSAGLGVLQYF
TRBV6-1	NA	NA	TRBJ2-1	TGTGCCAGCAGTGGACTAGATGGGGGTAGCTCCTACAATGAGCAGTTCTTC	CASSGLDGGSSYNEQFF
TRBV3-1/TRBV3-2	NA	NA	TRBJ1-4	TGTGCCAGCAGCCGAGGAACAACTAATGAAAAACTGTTTTTT	CASSRGTTNEKLFF
TRBV9	TRBD2	NA	TRBJ2-3	TGTGCCAGCAGCGTAGGGTTCCCGGGACTAGCGGGGAGGAACACAGATACGCAGTATTTT	CASSVGFPGLAGRNTDTQYF
TRBV19	TRBD2	few	TRBJ2-7	TGTGCCAGTAGCGGAGGGAGGGGCCCTTGGGACTACGAGCAGTACTTC	CASSGGRGPWDYEQYF
TRBV25-1	TRBD1	NA	TRBJ2-3	TGTGCCAGCAGGGGGACAGGACGCACAGATACGCAGTATTTT	CASRGTGRTDTQYF
TRBV15	NA	NA	TRBJ1-2	TGTGCCACCAGCAGCCCACAGGCGAACTATGGCTACACCTTC	CATSSPQANYGYTF
TRBV5-1	NA	NA	TRBJ2-3	TGCGCCAGCAGCTTGCCGGGGGACACGCAGTATTTT	CASSLPGDTQYF
TRBV5-1	NA	NA	TRBJ2-3	TGCGCCAGCAGCTTGGGGGACAACACAGATACGCAGTATTTT	CASSLGDNTDTQYF